This T cell receptor (beta chain) was obtained from a study of response to subunit inactivated influenza vaccine. V was pared by 6 bases and J by 4 bases, with 12 bases between. Germline lookup yields CDR1 MNHNS and CDR2 SASEGT. CDR3 length equals 14 residues. A note on this clonotype: Its specificity is not known.

TCRdb ran MiXCR on the RT-PCR reads and lists one entry per CDR3 protein. The data show around 750,000 distinct CDR3 sequences, approximately 22% seen once. Study-wide results and limits: The authors suggested that few new T cells are recruited per seasonal influenza vaccination.

This sample comprised PBMCs from blood, obtained 4 to 6 days after vaccination. The clonotype originates from a man over 45 who received an inactivated influenza vaccine. The chain employs TRBV6-1 and TRBJ1-4, with D perhaps matching TRBD1 (6 bases). CDR3 nucleotides: TGTGCCAGCAGGGCGGGACACCTTAATGAAAAACTGTTTTTT. It encodes CASRAGHLNEKLFF.